This T cell receptor beta chain derives from a study of blood T cell repertoires in COVID-19. Study-level background: Both acute and convalescent COVID-19 samples were obtained from the United States, Italy and Spain. T cells, B-cell-depleted T cells, or PBMCs provided the cDNA or gDNA that served as material.

The ends were cut back, 5 bases at V and 0 bases at J, with 14 bases in the middle. The CDR3 loop spans 16 amino acids. CDR1 LGHDT and CDR2 YNNKEL come from the germline V gene (reference sequence). In the source study's methods: Counts of nucleated cells, estimated from reference gene primer amplification, were obtained. Method: immunoSEQ multiplex PCR; TCRdb's copy keeps in-frame clones and lacks some. The D gene and trimming were derived from the DNA, and the V and J assignments and clone size from that table. The sample holds 99,000 or so clones; about 86% are singletons and the top ten take 30% to 45%.

The source material was peripheral blood. The chain is built from TRBV3-1 (or the pseudogene TRBV3-2) and TRBJ2-1; tentative D call: TRBD1 (6 bases). The clonotype was recovered from a man older than 75 with acute or convalescent COVID-19. CDR3 in amino acids: CASSKGQLSSYNEQFF. The CDR3 nucleotides read TGTGCCAGCAGCAAAGGACAGCTTAGCTCCTACAATGAGCAGTTCTTC.